A selection of T cell receptor beta chains follows, all from one sample in a study of shared clonotypes between healthy human individuals. The method was immunoSEQ multiplex PCR; TCRdb's version includes in-frame clones alone and lacks a portion of them. In the table there are millions of clones, less than 95% of which are singletons. Material: naive CD8+ T cells sorted from blood. The source is a man younger than 35 in good health. The CDR3 runs from the conserved cysteine through the conserved F or W. The order of the fields is CDR3 DNA, CDR3 protein, V gene, clone size, J gene, D gene. D genes are given only for firm matches. Only some rows state a clone size, as once, few, many or a class for expanded clones.

TGTGCCAGCAGCTCGGCCCTAGCGGGTCTATCCTACGAGCAGTACTTC CASSSALAGLSYEQYF TRBV7-9 NA TRBJ2-7 TRBD2
TGTGCCAGCAGCGGCCGGGGGCGGGGGCCCACAGATACGCAGTATTTT CASSGRGRGPTDTQYF TRBV14 NA TRBJ2-3 NA
TGTGCCAGCAGCTTGGGTGATAGGGACACTGAAGCTTTCTTT CASSLGDRDTEAFF TRBV5-4 NA TRBJ1-1 NA
TGTGCCAGCAGTTCATCTCTACCGGCTAGCAATCAGCCCCAGCATTTT CASSSSLPASNQPQHF TRBV28 NA TRBJ1-5 NA
TGTGCTAGCAGTTATTACGGAGAAGGCCAGCAATTGGCTTTCTTT CASSYYGEGQQLAFF TRBV6-5 NA TRBJ1-1 NA
TGTGCCATCAGCCGGCCCCCCGGACAGTCGGATAGAACCTACGAGCAGTACTTC CAISRPPGQSDRTYEQYF TRBV10-3 NA TRBJ2-7 NA
TGTGCCAGAGGGGTCGGGATGAGCTCTGGAAACACCATATATTTT CARGVGMSSGNTIYF TRBV2 few TRBJ1-3 NA
TGTGCCAGCAGCTTAGTTATGTTACAGGGGAAAAACTCCACCTTC CASSLVMLQGKNSTF TRBV7-9 once TRBJ1-2 TRBD1
TGTGCCAGCAGCATCCCGTGGGACAGGTGGACCACTGAAGCTTTCTTT CASSIPWDRWTTEAFF TRBV11-3 NA TRBJ1-1 TRBD1
TGTGCCAGCAGCTTAGCGTGGACTCCAGACACTGAAGCTTTCTTT CASSLAWTPDTEAFF TRBV7-2 NA TRBJ1-1 NA
TGTGCCAGCAGCTTAGTACCCAACTACGAGCAGTACTTC CASSLVPNYEQYF TRBV11-3 NA TRBJ2-7 NA
TGTGCCAGCAGCTGGGGGCGGACTTATGGCTACACCTTC CASSWGRTYGYTF TRBV13 NA TRBJ1-2 NA
TGTGCCTGGAGTACCTCTCAGGGGGGTGGCTACACCTTC CAWSTSQGGGYTF TRBV30 NA TRBJ1-2 TRBD1
TGTGCCAGCAGTCCGGGGGACCTCGGGGGCACTGAAGCTTTCTTT CASSPGDLGGTEAFF TRBV27 NA TRBJ1-1 NA
TGTGCCAGCAGCCGGCCGACCGGGGGACGTAACTATGGCTACACCTTC CASSRPTGGRNYGYTF TRBV11-2 NA TRBJ1-2 NA
TGTGCCAGCAGCTTAGGGGCGGTCAATGAGCAGTTCTTC CASSLGAVNEQFF TRBV7-9 NA TRBJ2-1 NA
TGTGCCAGCAGTTACGGAGCGAGGAACGAGCAGTACTTC CASSYGARNEQYF TRBV6-5 NA TRBJ2-7 NA
TGTGCCAGCAGCAAAGCAGGGTACGAGCAGTACTTC CASSKAGYEQYF TRBV21-1 NA TRBJ2-7 NA
TGTGCCAGCAGCTTAGGTGTAGGTGGGTCCTACGAGCAGTACTTC CASSLGVGGSYEQYF TRBV11-2 NA TRBJ2-7 NA
TGTGCCAGCAGTGCGAGTGGGGGGAACACTGAAGCTTTCTTT CASSASGGNTEAFF TRBV6-5 NA TRBJ1-1 NA
TGCGCCAGCAGCCAAGCGCACAGGCAGACCTACGAGCAGTACTTC CASSQAHRQTYEQYF TRBV4-1 NA TRBJ2-7 NA
TGTGCCAGCAGCCAAGAATTACAGGGGGGCTCCTACAATGAGCAGTTCTTC CASSQELQGGSYNEQFF TRBV7-9 NA TRBJ2-1 TRBD1
TGTGCCAGCAGCTTCCCTAGCGGGGGGAGCTCCTACGAGCAGTACTTC CASSFPSGGSSYEQYF TRBV13 NA TRBJ2-7 TRBD2
TGTGCCAGCAGTGAACAGGGGGTCACGATGCTTGAGACCCAGTACTTC CASSEQGVTMLETQYF TRBV27 NA TRBJ2-5 TRBD1
TGTGCCAGCAGCGCCGGGACAGTTCCCTACGAGCAGTACTTC CASSAGTVPYEQYF TRBV13 NA TRBJ2-7 TRBD1
TGTGCCAGCAGCCCCTCAAGGGGCCGGAGCTCCTACGAGCAGTACTTC CASSPSRGRSSYEQYF TRBV7-9 NA TRBJ2-7 NA
TGTGCCAGCAGGGGGGACTATGGCTACACCTTC CASRGDYGYTF TRBV5-4 NA TRBJ1-2 NA
TGCGCCAGCAGCCACCTCGAGGGGGCGGGCGGCTACACCTTC CASSHLEGAGGYTF TRBV4-3 NA TRBJ1-2 TRBD1
TGTGCCAGCAGCGTAGGTGGGAGCCTCGAAAATGAGCAGTTCTTC CASSVGGSLENEQFF TRBV9 NA TRBJ2-1 NA
TGTGCCATCAGCCAATCTAGCCCCATGGCGAACACTGAAGCTTTCTTT CAISQSSPMANTEAFF TRBV10-3 NA TRBJ1-1 NA
TGTGCCACCTCCGAGACAGGGGGCATGGTGGGAGAGACCCAGTACTTC CATSETGGMVGETQYF TRBV25-1 NA TRBJ2-5 TRBD1
TGCGCCAGCAGCCAGGTGACAGGGGCAAGCAATCAGCCCCAGCATTTT CASSQVTGASNQPQHF TRBV4-1 NA TRBJ1-5 TRBD1
TGCAGCGTTGAAGACAGGGGTAGCACTGAAGCTTTCTTT CSVEDRGSTEAFF TRBV29-1 NA TRBJ1-1 NA
TGTGCCAGCAGCAAAGTCGACAGGGGGCTCGACGAGCAGTACTTC CASSKVDRGLDEQYF TRBV11-2 NA TRBJ2-7 TRBD1
TGTGCCAGCAGCCGATACTCGAGCTCCTACAATGAGCAGTTCTTC CASSRYSSSYNEQFF TRBV5-8 NA TRBJ2-1 NA
TGCGCCAGCAGCTTGGTGATCTCGGTACCACTCTCCTACAATGAGCAGTTCTTC CASSLVISVPLSYNEQFF TRBV5-1 NA TRBJ2-1 NA
TGTGCCAGCAGCTTTGATGCCCGGGACAGGGGCGGTCCAGATACGCAGTATTTT CASSFDARDRGGPDTQYF TRBV7-8 NA TRBJ2-3 TRBD1
TGTGCCAGCAGCTTAGACCCCATCGGGGTCGGAAACACCATATATTTT CASSLDPIGVGNTIYF TRBV7-6 NA TRBJ1-3 NA
TGTGCCAGCAGCTTCCAGGGGCCAGGGATATTGAGCAATGAGCAGTTCTTC CASSFQGPGILSNEQFF TRBV7-9 NA TRBJ2-1 NA
TGTGCCAGCAGTTACTTGGCATTCGGGTCGGAGACCCAGTACTTC CASSYLAFGSETQYF TRBV6-5 NA TRBJ2-5 NA
TGCGCCAGCAGTGTAGGGACAGGGAAAGCGAGCCCACCCCTCCACTTT CASSVGTGKASPPLHF TRBV10-2 NA TRBJ1-6 TRBD1
TGCGCCAGCAGCCAAGATCCCGGCGGCTACAATGAGCAGTTCTTC CASSQDPGGYNEQFF TRBV4-3 once TRBJ2-1 NA
TGTGCCAGCAGCTTAGCAGGACTAGCGGTGGCAGAGGGCACAGATACGCAGTATTTT CASSLAGLAVAEGTDTQYF TRBV11-2 NA TRBJ2-3 TRBD2
TGTGCCAGCAGTTATTGGTCGAGCGGGGGGGCTAAGGATACGCAGTATTTT CASSYWSSGGAKDTQYF TRBV6-9 NA TRBJ2-3 TRBD2
TGCAGCGTTGAAGATCAGGGACTAGCCGCAGATACGCAGTATTTT CSVEDQGLAADTQYF TRBV29-1 NA TRBJ2-3 TRBD2
TGTGCCAGCAGCGTCCTGGGCGGGTCTAGCTACGAGCAGTACTTC CASSVLGGSSYEQYF TRBV5-5 NA TRBJ2-7 NA
TGTGCCAGCAGCTTAGGCCAGTGGCTTGAAGCTTTCTTT CASSLGQWLEAFF TRBV13 once TRBJ1-1 NA
TGTGCCAGCAGTTTCGTCTCCCAGGGCAATGAGCAGTTCTTC CASSFVSQGNEQFF TRBV6-6 NA TRBJ2-1 NA
TGTGCCAGCAGCATGGGACTAGCAAGCTCCTACAATGAGCAGTTCTTC CASSMGLASSYNEQFF TRBV9 NA TRBJ2-1 TRBD2
TGCGCCAGCAGTGAATCAGGGGGTGATGAGCAGTTCTTC CASSESGGDEQFF TRBV10-1 NA TRBJ2-1 TRBD1
TGCGCCAGCAGCCAAGAGGGAGCGGGGAGCACAGATACGCAGTATTTT CASSQEGAGSTDTQYF TRBV4-1 NA TRBJ2-3 TRBD2
TGTGCCAGCAGCTCCAGCGGGAGGGCTGAGCAGTTCTTC CASSSSGRAEQFF TRBV2 NA TRBJ2-1 TRBD2
TGTGCCAGCAGCTTCGGAGGGGACACTGAAGCTTTCTTT CASSFGGDTEAFF TRBV5-4 NA TRBJ1-1 NA
TGTGCCAGCAGTTTTAGAGCGGGAGGTCCCACCGGGGAGCTGTTTTTT CASSFRAGGPTGELFF TRBV27 NA TRBJ2-2 TRBD2
TGCGCCAGCAGCCAAGGACTAGCGGACAATGAGCAGTTCTTC CASSQGLADNEQFF TRBV4-3 NA TRBJ2-1 TRBD2
TGTGCCAGCACGGGCCCGGGGGCGGGAGAGACCCAGTACTTC CASTGPGAGETQYF TRBV9 NA TRBJ2-5 NA
TGTGCCAGCAGCCTGGGTGGTTGGTTGGACTATGGCTACACCTTC CASSLGGWLDYGYTF TRBV5-6 NA TRBJ1-2 NA
TGCGCCAGCAGCCAAGACCCAGACAGGGCCGGTAATTCACCCCTCCACTTT CASSQDPDRAGNSPLHF TRBV4-3 NA TRBJ1-6 TRBD1